Listed here are 9 T cell receptor beta chains from one sample, sequenced in a study of T cell repertoires in cytomegalovirus infection. TCRdb redid the calling of the reads with MiXCR, one entry per CDR3 protein. The sample contains 110,000 or so distinct CDR3 sequences, 30% of which appear only once. These receptors lack a known antigen. Material: CD8+ T cells from cultured PBMCs, obtained from culture after CMV antigen stimulation. The receptors shown here come from a human donor in good health (CMV status not recorded). Some clones in this sample may be carry-over from other donors' samples.

The genes are TRBV20-1 and TRBJ2-7, with D maybe TRBD1 (5 bases). CDR3 length: 17 amino acids. V lost 0 bases and J 3 bases, leaving 21 bases between the germline ends. Germline-derived CDR1 and CDR2 are DFQATT and SNEGSKA (reference sequence). The CDR3 protein is CSARDPAPRTQVYEQYF. The CDR3 nucleotides read TGCAGTGCTAGAGACCCGGCCCCCCGGACACAGGTCTACGAGCAGTACTTC.

The chain combines TRBV13 with TRBJ1-2; 12 nucleotides match TRBD1. The germline V gene encodes CDR1 PRHDT and CDR2 FYEKMQ (reference sequence). This CDR3 comprises 18 residues. V trimming: 0 bases; J trimming: 4 bases; junction bases outside the gene matches: 9. The CDR3 nucleotides read TGTGCCAGCAGCTTAGGCCTTGGCGGGACAGGGGGCATCTATGGCTACACCTTC. It encodes CASSLGLGGTGGIYGYTF. The variable domain in full, with the rest retrieved from reference TRBV13 and TRBJ1-2, is AAGVIQSPRHLIKEKRETATLKCYPIPRHDTVYWYQQGPGQDPQFLISFYEKMQSDKGSIPDRFSAQQFSDYHSELNMSSLELGDSALYFCASSLGLGGTGGIYGYTFGSGTRLTVV.

This sequence joins TRBV7-9 and TRBJ2-7, with TRBD1 identical over 7 bases. Germline CDR1 SEHNR, CDR2 FQNEAQ (reference sequence). The junction had 9 bases not matched to a gene; V was cut back by 4 bases and J by 3 bases. This CDR3 has 15 residues. CDR3 protein: CASSSDRDSHYEQYF. CDR3 coding DNA: TGTGCCAGCAGCTCTGACCGGGACAGTCACTACGAGCAGTACTTC. Looking up the rest from reference TRBV7-9 and TRBJ2-7 gives the full variable domain: DTGVSQNPRHKITKRGQNVTFRCDPISEHNRLYWYRQTLGQGPEFLTYFQNEAQLEKSRLLSDRFSAERPKGSFSTLEIQRTEQGDSAMYLCASSSDRDSHYEQYFGPGTRLTVT.

The V call is TRBV18, the J call TRBJ1-2; D gene ambiguous. In germline, CDR1 is KGHSH, CDR2 LQKENI. V shed 4 bases and J shed 6 bases, with 15 bases lying between them. The CDR3 runs 14 residues. This CDR3 reads CASSRRAGVDGYTF. In DNA form, the CDR3 reads TGTGCCAGCTCACGTCGGGCAGGCGTGGATGGCTACACCTTC. The full variable domain, its missing parts supplied by reference TRBV18 and TRBJ1-2, is NAGVMQNPRHLVRRRGQEARLRCSPMKGHSHVYWYRQLPEEGLKFMVYLQKENIIDESGMPKERFSAEFPKEGPSILRIQQVVRGDSAAYFCASSRRAGVDGYTFGSGTRLTVV.

This clonotype was seen a handful of times. The CDR3 loop is CASSPTGASTGELFF. The CDR3 DNA reads TGCGCCAGCAGTCCAACAGGGGCGAGCACCGGGGAGCTGTTTTTT. The rearrangement joins TRBV4-1 to TRBJ2-2; 7 nucleotides line up with TRBD1. Unmatched junction bases numbered 8, after V lost 6 bases and J lost 4 bases. CDR1 is MGHRA, CDR2 YSYEKL, per germline. CDR3 length equals 15 residues.

CDR3 protein: CASSVGWGETQYF. The CDR3, as DNA: TGTGCCAGCAGCGTAGGGTGGGGAGAGACCCAGTACTTC. The gene calls are TRBV9 and TRBJ2-5, with no clear D. The germline V and J ends were trimmed by 0 bases and 4 bases, with 7 bases remaining between them. Germline V gene lookup returns CDR1 SGDLS and CDR2 YYNGEE. The CDR3 length is 13 residues.

This clonotype was detected many times. The V gene is TRBV7-6, the J gene TRBJ2-5; D gene unclear. CDR1 is SGHVS and CDR2 is FNYEAQ in the germline V gene. The CDR3 is made up of 11 amino acids. V shed 5 bases and J shed 7 bases, with 8 bases lying between them. For the CDR3, the DNA is TGTGCCAGCAGCCTCCTGGGGACCCAGTACTTC. Its protein product is CASSLLGTQYF.

The gene calls are TRBV4-1 and TRBJ2-7; D remains unclear. V lost 3 bases and J lost 0, with 12 bases in between. The CDR3 length is 15 residues. CDR1 MGHRA and CDR2 YSYEKL come from the germline V gene. Here the CDR3 reads CASSQLASTSYEQYF. DNA for the CDR3: TGCGCCAGCAGCCAGTTGGCATCGACCTCCTACGAGCAGTACTTC.

The chain links TRBV5-6 to TRBJ2-1, with D unresolved. Germline V gene data show CDR1 as SGHDT and CDR2 as YYEEEE. The V end lost 2 bases, the J end lost 4 bases, and 10 bases lay between the germline ends. This CDR3 contains 14 residues. CDR3 DNA: TGTGCCAGCAGCTTAAGGCCCCAATACAATGAGCAGTTCTTC. This translates into CASSLRPQYNEQFF.